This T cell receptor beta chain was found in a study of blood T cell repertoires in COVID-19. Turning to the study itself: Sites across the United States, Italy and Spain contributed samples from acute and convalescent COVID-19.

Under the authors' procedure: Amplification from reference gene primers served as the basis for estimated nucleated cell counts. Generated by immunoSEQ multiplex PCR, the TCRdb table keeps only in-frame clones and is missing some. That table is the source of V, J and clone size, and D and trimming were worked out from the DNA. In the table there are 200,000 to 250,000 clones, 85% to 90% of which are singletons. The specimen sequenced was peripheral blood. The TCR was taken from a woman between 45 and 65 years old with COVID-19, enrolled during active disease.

The CDR3 reads CASSLPRGRQYV. DNA for the CDR3: TGTGCCAGCAGCTTACCCAGGGGGCGGCAGTACGTC. J is TRBJ2-7 and V is TRBV7-8, with TRBD1 matching over 8 bases. Looked up from germline, CDR1 is SGHVS and CDR2 is FQNEAQ. This CDR3 comprises 12 residues. The J segment lost 9 bases and the V segment lost 2 bases, leaving 3 bases of the junction unmatched.